A single TCR beta chain is shown here with its context. The clone's antigen remains unknown. No quality values exist for individual bases; no much larger clone is one base distant. The cohort was made up of roughly 670 healthy bone marrow donors. All cohort members were sampled while nominally healthy, although unrecorded immune exposures were likely present. The donor tested CMV seronegative, placing the donor among the 350 to 400 seronegative members of the cohort. A peripheral blood sample was collected from each donor, and TCR beta sequencing was performed on peripheral blood mononuclear cells. Genomic DNA extraction from the blood cell samples was performed with the Qiagen DNeasy Blood Extraction Kit. Libraries were built with the immunoSEQ multiplex PCR assay. For the multiplex PCR, a mixture combining 60 forward primers for TCR Vbeta segments and 13 reverse primers for TCR Jbeta segments was used. The CDR3 region of rearranged TCR beta genes was amplified from genomic DNA by a multiplex PCR assay. The amplified TCR beta libraries were sequenced on the Illumina HiSeq System as 87-base-pair reads. Per the authors' processing: In a later analysis, tens of millions of unique TCR beta chains were counted across the 690 or so repertoires, and about 9.9 million of these chains were shared by at least two donors. To remove PCR and sequencing errors, raw reads were error-corrected and collapsed into unique sequences using a nearest-neighbor algorithm that merged closely related sequences. Alignment of CDR3 sequences to IMGT reference sequences was used to assign V, D and J gene segments. Each retained sequence needed at least a six-nucleotide match to both a V gene segment and a J gene segment. Rearrangements were called productive when the CDR3 lacked stop codons and stayed in frame with V and J; all others were non-productive. Following IMGT convention, CDR3 was defined as the stretch from the second conserved V-encoded cysteine to the conserved J-encoded phenylalanine. The earlier analysis of approximately 590 of the donors excluded any sequence lacking an unambiguous match to a single V gene segment. In an earlier analysis of some 590 of the donors, a V segment was called functional when productive rearrangements were above 56.7%, and segregating when the standard deviation between donors exceeded 5%. A statistical classification framework was developed to diagnose cytomegalovirus status using the catalog of TCR beta chain sequences. V and J gene assignment, in a later analysis, came from comparing TCR nucleotide sequences with IMGT/GENE-DB human TR gene sequences. The TCRdist pipeline was used in a later analysis to assign CDR3 sequences and most-parsimonious VDJ recombination scenarios. In a later analysis, each TCR beta chain was defined by its CDR3 amino acid sequence together with its V-gene family, and reads without a unique V-gene family were excluded. To address suspected cross-contamination and a sequencing artifact, a later analysis removed over 500 highly shared, low-generation-probability nucleotide sequences. In a later analysis, a clonal expansion index for each public chain was calculated from normalized within-repertoire ranks of inferred template counts. In a later analysis, generation probabilities were computed with a VDJ recombination model fitted to out-of-frame rearrangements, and the resulting probabilities were checked against IGoR. In a later analysis, TCR-TCR, TCR-HLA and TCR-CMV co-occurrence was scored with hypergeometric tests, and a repertoire-size bias correction was applied to TCR pairs. A later analysis estimated false discovery rates by permuting HLA or CMV assignments 20 times. In a later analysis, co-occurring TCRs were grouped using DBSCAN, and TCRdist sequence similarity was added for clustering within HLA-allele-positive subsets. For co-occurrence clustering, repertoires with fewer than 30,000 or more than 120,000 public chains were excluded, along with about five repertoires with anomalous nucleotide sharing. TCRdb took over this immuneACCESS table, retaining in-frame rearrangements with V and J assigned. Such tables are incomplete; in checked studies, under half of the missing clones stem from an unresolved V gene, and the remainder is unexplained. D and trimming were read from the DNA, whereas the V and J calls and clone size are those reported in that table. Across this sample there are about 190,000 clones, with almost 80% seen only once. The ten largest clones represent about 1.6% of the sample.

The germline V gene sets CDR1 to MNHEY and CDR2 to SVGAGI. Trimming removed 0 bases from V and 1 base from J, leaving 10 bases between the germline ends. Reading from cysteine to phenylalanine, the CDR3 counts 16 amino acids. Left in the record is the CDR3 DNA by itself, 48 bases read in frame from the first base. The data were obtained in a study of cytomegalovirus exposure and HLA in healthy donors (dated by TCRdb to 2016 to 2017). With respect to the entire study: According to an earlier analysis of 550 to 750 of the donors, about 190 million T cells yielded 100 million or so unique TCR beta sequences and 250 to 350 Gb of sequence data. An early release covering roughly 600 HLA-typed donors comprised about 300 gigabases of sequencing data and approximately 85 million unique TCR sequences. Of the 300 to 450 genotyped donors, approximately 82% fell in the genetic ancestry cluster associated with self-reported Caucasian donors. The study was designed to test whether signatures of past pathogen exposure could be identified by cataloging public T cell receptors. The study used immunosequencing to profile the T cell repertoires of several hundred subjects and linked those repertoires to cytomegalovirus serostatus. A separate validation cohort of more than 100 different subjects was used in addition to the roughly 670-subject first cohort. High-throughput TCR immunosequencing, statistical association of individual TCRs with disease status, and machine learning were combined to predict cytomegalovirus infection status. To study patterns of TCR occurrence, a later analysis re-analyzed previously published TCR beta repertoires from 650 to 750 donors and added high-resolution HLA genotyping. In the later analysis, no new phenotypic data were used to find candidate immune exposures; instead, reliance was placed on TCR beta sequences and their occurrence across donors. To decide whether each TCR beta V gene segment behaved as functional or pseudogenic, an earlier analysis of fewer than 750 of the donors relied on high-throughput TCR beta sequencing. Donor age, sex, ethnicity and CMV serostatus were compiled together with the repertoire data. In a later genetic analysis, genome-wide SNP genotypes for about 55% of the roughly 700 donors were used, and that subset was treated as a discovery cohort. All discovery cohort repertoires had been generated on a single sequencing platform. HLA typing included class I and class II loci at four-digit resolution. Typing coverage differed by locus: A, B, C, DRB1 and DQB1 were typed in about 629-630 donors, DQA1 in about 500, DPA1 in around 600, and DPB1 in about 450. Roughly 5 DR-DQ haplotypes were handled as single units for association and clustering because linkage in the cohort was strong. On average, roughly 200,000 unique TCR beta nucleotide sequences were sequenced per donor among several hundred genotyped donors of the cohort, with 15% to 20% of those sequences being non-productive.

Broad study findings and their caveats: A later genetic analysis associated a missense DCLRE1C variant with V-gene and J-gene trimming of TCR beta chains, and an independent cohort replicated the association. A later analysis found that HLA-associated TCR beta chains were more clonally expanded and had lower generation probabilities than equally common non-associated chains. The only immune exposure information available for the cohort was CMV serostatus. In vitro tests confirmed that three of the cytomegalovirus-associated TCR beta chains recognize cytomegalovirus antigens. Compared with the roughly 670-donor mean, donors in an Asian-associated ancestry cluster had fewer N-insertions in productive TCRs, according to a later genetic analysis. Correlated functional status among segregating V segments might be attributable to linkage disequilibrium, but an unknown experimental factor could not be ruled out. The cohort was sequenced for TCR beta chains only, and without alpha or paired-chain data the features that could be detected were limited. In an earlier analysis of around 500 of the donors, most TCR beta V segments appeared in productive rearrangements about 87% or about 30% of the time, broadly matching IMGT annotations. A further reported finding was that TCR beta sequences accurately predicted the HLA-A and HLA-B alleles for most subjects in the first cohort. The study gave a list of 150 to 200 TCR beta chains associated with cytomegalovirus. The authors suggested that the approach could potentially be generalized to other disease states and immunological phenotypes. According to a later analysis, TCR association rates differed among HLA loci, with DRB1 alleles showing the most associated TCRs and HLA-C alleles showing the fewest. The sequencing pipeline was judged likely to have produced a cluster of highly shared sequence variants as a technical artifact. Because HLA typing was unavailable for some donors at each locus, only the typed subset was used in association tests. When HLA alleles, especially DR and DQ, strongly co-occurred, TCR associations were difficult to assign to individual alleles. Some IMGT-functional V segments, including TRBV6-2 and TRBV6-3, could not be told apart with the 87-base-pair reads, so those segments were excluded. While some public TCRs were present in many individuals, most TCR sequences turned up only very rarely across donors. The classifier was reported to diagnose cytomegalovirus status with high specificity and sensitivity in both the original and validation cohorts. A later analysis reported that several top co-occurrence clusters appeared linked to parvovirus B19, influenza, CMV and Epstein-Barr virus. At a false discovery rate of 0.05, a later analysis linked some 18,000 TCR beta sequences to specific HLA alleles. According to a later analysis, most CMV-associated TCR beta chains appeared to be HLA-restricted, and the HLA associations seemed to be driven largely by CMV exposure. Roughly uniform sequencing depth across donors was assumed in presence/absence analyses, although this assumption may not hold. The earlier analysis of 450 to 700 of the donors excluded some 15 rarely observed V segments, including chromosome 9 orphons, because counts were too low.

Material for sequencing was PBMCs. This sequence was found in a woman younger than 30 in good health and CMV-seronegative. The chain links TRBV6-5 with TRBJ2-1, with TRBD1 tentatively as D gene (6 bases match). In nucleotide form, the sequence is TGTGCCAGCAGTTACTCCCAGGGGCTATCCTACAATGAGCAGTTCTTC. It translates as CASSYSQGLSYNEQFF.